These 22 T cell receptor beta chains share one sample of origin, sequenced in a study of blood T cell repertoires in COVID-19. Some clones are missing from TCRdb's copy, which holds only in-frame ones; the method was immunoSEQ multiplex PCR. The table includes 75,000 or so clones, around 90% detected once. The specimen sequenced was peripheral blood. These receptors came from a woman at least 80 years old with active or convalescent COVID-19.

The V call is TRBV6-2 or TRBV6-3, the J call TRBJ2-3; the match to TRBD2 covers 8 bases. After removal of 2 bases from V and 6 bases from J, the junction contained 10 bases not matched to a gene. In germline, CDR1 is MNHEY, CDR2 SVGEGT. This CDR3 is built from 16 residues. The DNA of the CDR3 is TGTGCCAGCAGTTACAGGTCTAGCGGGCTCGAGGATACGCAGTATTTT. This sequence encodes CASSYRSSGLEDTQYF.

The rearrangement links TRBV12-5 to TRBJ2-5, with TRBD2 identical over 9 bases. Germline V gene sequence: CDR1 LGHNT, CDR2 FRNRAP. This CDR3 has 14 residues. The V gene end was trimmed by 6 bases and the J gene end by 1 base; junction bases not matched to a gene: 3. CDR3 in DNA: TGTGCTAGTGGGGGTAGCGGGAGCCAAGAGACCCAGTACTTC. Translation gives CASGGSGSQETQYF.

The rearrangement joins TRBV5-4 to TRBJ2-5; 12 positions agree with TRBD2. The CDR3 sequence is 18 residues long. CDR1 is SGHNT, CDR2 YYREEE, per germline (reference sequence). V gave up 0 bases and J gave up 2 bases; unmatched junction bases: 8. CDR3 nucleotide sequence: TGTGCCAGCAGCTTGGGACTAGCGGGGGCCCCTTTACAAGAGACCCAGTACTTC. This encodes CASSLGLAGAPLQETQYF.

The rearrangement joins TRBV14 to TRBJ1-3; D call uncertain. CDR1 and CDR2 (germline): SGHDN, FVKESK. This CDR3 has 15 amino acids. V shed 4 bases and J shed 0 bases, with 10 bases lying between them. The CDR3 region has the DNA TGTGCCAGCAGCCTCGTACGGGGCTCTGGAAACACCATATATTTT. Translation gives CASSLVRGSGNTIYF.

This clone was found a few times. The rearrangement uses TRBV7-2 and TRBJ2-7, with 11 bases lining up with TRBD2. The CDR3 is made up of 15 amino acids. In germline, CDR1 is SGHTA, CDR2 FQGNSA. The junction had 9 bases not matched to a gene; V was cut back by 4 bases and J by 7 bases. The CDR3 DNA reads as TGTGCCAGCAGCTCACTAGCGGGGGTTTTCGCGGAGCAGTACTTC. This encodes CASSSLAGVFAEQYF.

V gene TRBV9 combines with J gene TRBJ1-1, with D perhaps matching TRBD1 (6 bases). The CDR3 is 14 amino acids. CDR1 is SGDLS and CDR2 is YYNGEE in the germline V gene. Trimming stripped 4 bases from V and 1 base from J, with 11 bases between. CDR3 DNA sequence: TGTGCCAGCAGCCCTCGGACAGCGAACACTGAAGCTTTCTTT. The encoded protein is CASSPRTANTEAFF. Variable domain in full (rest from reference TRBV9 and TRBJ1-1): DSGVTQTPKHLITATGQRVTLRCSPRSGDLSVYWYQQSLDQGLQFLIQYYNGEERAKGNILERFSAQQFPDLHSELNLSSLELGDSALYFCASSPRTANTEAFFGQGTRLTVV.

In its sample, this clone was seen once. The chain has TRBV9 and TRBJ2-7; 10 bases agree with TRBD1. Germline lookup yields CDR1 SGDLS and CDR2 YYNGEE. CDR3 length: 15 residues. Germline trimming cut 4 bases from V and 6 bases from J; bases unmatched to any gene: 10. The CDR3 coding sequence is TGTGCCAGCAGCAAGACAGGGGGCGCGTTTGCCGAGCAGTACTTC. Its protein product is CASSKTGGAFAEQYF.

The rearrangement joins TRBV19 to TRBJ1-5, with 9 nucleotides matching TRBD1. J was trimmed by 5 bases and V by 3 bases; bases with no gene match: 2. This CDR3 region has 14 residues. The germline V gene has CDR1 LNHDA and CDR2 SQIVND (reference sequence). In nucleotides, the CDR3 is TGTGCCAGTAGTATCTGGACAGGGGATCAGCCCCAGCATTTT. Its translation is CASSIWTGDQPQHF. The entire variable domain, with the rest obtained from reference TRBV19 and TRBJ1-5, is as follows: DGGITQSPKYLFRKEGQNVTLSCEQNLNHDAMYWYRQDPGQGLRLIYYSQIVNDFQKGDIAEGYSVSREKKESFPLTVTSAQKNPTAFYLCASSIWTGDQPQHFGDGTRLSIL.

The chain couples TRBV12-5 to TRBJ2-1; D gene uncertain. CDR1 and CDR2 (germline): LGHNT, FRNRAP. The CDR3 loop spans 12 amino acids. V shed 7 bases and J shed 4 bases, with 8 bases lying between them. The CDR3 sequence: CASAQEYNEQFF. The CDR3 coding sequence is TGTGCTAGTGCCCAGGAATACAATGAGCAGTTCTTC.

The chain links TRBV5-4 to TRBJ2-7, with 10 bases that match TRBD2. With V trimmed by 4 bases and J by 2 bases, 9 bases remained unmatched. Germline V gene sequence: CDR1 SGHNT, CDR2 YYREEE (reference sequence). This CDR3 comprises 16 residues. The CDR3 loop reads CASSPAGGSKAYEQYF. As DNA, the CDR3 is TGTGCCAGCAGCCCAGCGGGAGGGTCTAAGGCCTACGAGCAGTACTTC. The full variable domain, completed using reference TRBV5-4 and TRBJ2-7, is ETGVTQSPTHLIKTRGQQVTLRCSSQSGHNTVSWYQQALGQGPQFIFQYYREEENGRGNFPPRFSGLQFPNYSSELNVNALELDDSALYLCASSPAGGSKAYEQYFGPGTRLTVT.

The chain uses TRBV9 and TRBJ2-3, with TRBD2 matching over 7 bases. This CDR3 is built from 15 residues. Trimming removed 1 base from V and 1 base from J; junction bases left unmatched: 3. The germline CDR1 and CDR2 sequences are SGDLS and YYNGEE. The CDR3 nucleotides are TGTGCCAGCAGCGTATCTAGCGGCCGCACAGATACGCAGTATTTT. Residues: CASSVSSGRTDTQYF.

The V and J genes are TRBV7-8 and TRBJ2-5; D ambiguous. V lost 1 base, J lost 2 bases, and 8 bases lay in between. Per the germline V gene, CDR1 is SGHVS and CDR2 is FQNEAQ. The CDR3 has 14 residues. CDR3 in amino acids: CASSLGVVQETQYF. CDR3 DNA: TGTGCCAGCAGCTTAGGTGTAGTTCAAGAGACCCAGTACTTC. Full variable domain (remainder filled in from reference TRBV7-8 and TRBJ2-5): GAGVSQSPRYKVAKRGQDVALRCDPISGHVSLFWYQQALGQGPEFLTYFQNEAQLDKSGLPSDRFFAERPEGSVSTLKIQRTQQEDSAVYLCASSLGVVQETQYFGPGTRLLVL.

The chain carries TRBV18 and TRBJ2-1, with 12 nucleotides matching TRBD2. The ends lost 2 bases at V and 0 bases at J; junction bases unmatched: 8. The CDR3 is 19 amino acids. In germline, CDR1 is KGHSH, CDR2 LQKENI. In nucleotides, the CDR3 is TGTGCCAGCTCACCAGTTGGGCTAGCGGGGGGGAGCTCCTACAATGAGCAGTTCTTC. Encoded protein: CASSPVGLAGGSSYNEQFF.

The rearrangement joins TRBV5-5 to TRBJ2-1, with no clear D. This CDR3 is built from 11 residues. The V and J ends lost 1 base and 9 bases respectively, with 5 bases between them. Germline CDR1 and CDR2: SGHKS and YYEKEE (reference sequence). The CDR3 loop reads CASSLLFEQFF. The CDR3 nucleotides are TGTGCCAGCAGCTTGCTCTTTGAGCAGTTCTTC.

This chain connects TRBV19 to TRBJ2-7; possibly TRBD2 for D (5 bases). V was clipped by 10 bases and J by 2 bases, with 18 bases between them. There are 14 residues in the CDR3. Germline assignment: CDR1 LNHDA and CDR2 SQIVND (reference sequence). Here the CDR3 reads CATESGSSTYEQYF. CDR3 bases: TGTGCCACCGAGTCTGGGAGCTCCACCTACGAGCAGTACTTC.

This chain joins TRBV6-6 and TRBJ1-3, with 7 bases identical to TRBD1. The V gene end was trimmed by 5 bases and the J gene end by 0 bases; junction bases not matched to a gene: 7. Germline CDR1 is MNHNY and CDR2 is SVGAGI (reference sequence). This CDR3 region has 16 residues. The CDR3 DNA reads TGTGCCAGCAGTCACCCACAGGGGATCTCTGGAAACACCATATATTTT. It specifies CASSHPQGISGNTIYF.

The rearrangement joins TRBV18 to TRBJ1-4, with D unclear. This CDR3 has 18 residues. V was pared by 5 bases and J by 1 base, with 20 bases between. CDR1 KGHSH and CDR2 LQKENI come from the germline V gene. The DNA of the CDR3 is TGTGCCAGCTCAACCAGAGGTCTTGCGGGGATAACTAATGAAAAACTGTTTTTT. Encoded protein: CASSTRGLAGITNEKLFF.

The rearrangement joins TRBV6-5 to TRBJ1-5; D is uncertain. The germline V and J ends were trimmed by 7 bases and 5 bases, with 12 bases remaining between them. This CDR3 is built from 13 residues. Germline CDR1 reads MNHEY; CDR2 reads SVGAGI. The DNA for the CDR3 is TGTGCCAGCACCAACGGGAGGGATCAGCCCCAGCATTTT. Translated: CASTNGRDQPQHF.

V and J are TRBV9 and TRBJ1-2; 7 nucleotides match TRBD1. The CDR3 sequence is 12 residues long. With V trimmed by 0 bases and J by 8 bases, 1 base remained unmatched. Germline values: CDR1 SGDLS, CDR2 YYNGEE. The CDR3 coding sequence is TGTGCCAGCAGCGTAGGAGGGGGCGGCTACACCTTC. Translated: CASSVGGGGYTF.

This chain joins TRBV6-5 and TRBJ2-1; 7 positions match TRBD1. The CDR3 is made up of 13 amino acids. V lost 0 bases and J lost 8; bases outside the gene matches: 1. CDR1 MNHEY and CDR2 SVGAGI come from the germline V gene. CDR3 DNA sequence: TGTGCCAGCAGTTACTCTGACAGGGATGAGCAGTTCTTC. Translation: CASSYSDRDEQFF.

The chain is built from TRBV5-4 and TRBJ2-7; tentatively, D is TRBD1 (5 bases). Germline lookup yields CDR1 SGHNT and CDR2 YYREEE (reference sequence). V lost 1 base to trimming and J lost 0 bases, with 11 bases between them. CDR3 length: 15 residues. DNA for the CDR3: TGTGCCAGCAGCTTGCCGGGTGGGGCCTCCTACGAGCAGTACTTC. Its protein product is CASSLPGGASYEQYF. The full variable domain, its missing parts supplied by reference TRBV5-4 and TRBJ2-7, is ETGVTQSPTHLIKTRGQQVTLRCSSQSGHNTVSWYQQALGQGPQFIFQYYREEENGRGNFPPRFSGLQFPNYSSELNVNALELDDSALYLCASSLPGGASYEQYFGPGTRLTVT.

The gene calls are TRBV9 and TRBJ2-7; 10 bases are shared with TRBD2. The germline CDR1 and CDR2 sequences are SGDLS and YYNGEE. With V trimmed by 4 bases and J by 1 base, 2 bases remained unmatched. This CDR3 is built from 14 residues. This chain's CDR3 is CASSFSGGSYEQYF. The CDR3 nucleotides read TGTGCCAGCAGCTTTAGCGGGGGGTCCTACGAGCAGTACTTC.